This record concerns one TCR beta chain sequence. Its cognate antigen is unknown. Profiling relied on immunoSEQ multiplex PCR, and the TCRdb table lists in-frame clones only, not all of them. The top ten hold approximately 10% of the sample, which has tens of thousands of clones, roughly 89% seen once. The data were obtained in a study of OX40 agonist ivuxolimab in advanced cancers. The timepoints at which blood was sampled were baseline, cycle 4 day 1, and cycle 7 day 1. Overall study findings and caveats: Both blood CD4+ and CD8+ T cells showed clonal growth by week 6 at 0.1 to 3.0 mg/kg.

V lost 0 bases to trimming and J lost 5 bases, with 9 bases between them. Looked up from germline, CDR1 is SGDLS and CDR2 is YYNGEE. The CDR3 loop spans 14 amino acids. V usage is TRBV9 and J usage is TRBJ1-5; TRBD1 might be the D (5 bases). Source: CD4+ or CD8+ T cells sorted from blood, taken in a trial of the OX40 agonist ivuxolimab. The sequence derives from an adult with an advanced solid tumor such as melanoma, head and neck, liver or kidney cancer. As DNA, the CDR3 is TGTGCCAGCAGCGTAGAGGGAGGGGATCAGCCCCAGCATTTT. Its translation is CASSVEGGDQPQHF.